This TCR beta chain was sequenced in a study of siplizumab effects on memory and regulatory T cells. The CDR3 contains 14 residues. V lost 5 bases, J lost 6 bases, and 10 bases stayed unmatched. Germline CDR1 and CDR2: LNHDA and SQIVND (reference sequence). The protocol was immunoSEQ multiplex PCR, while the TCRdb copy is restricted to in-frame clones and leaves out a portion. Of over 95,000 clones in the sample, over 85% are singletons; the top ten hold over 0.15%. What was sequenced was non-Treg CD4+ T cells sorted from blood. The chain employs TRBV19 and TRBJ2-7; 7 nucleotides match TRBD2. The receptor was derived from a human donor in good health. The CDR3 here is CASSPASGVIEQYF. DNA of the CDR3: TGTGCCAGTAGTCCTGCCAGCGGGGTCATCGAGCAGTACTTC.